This T cell receptor (beta chain) is from a study of CD8 T cells in ankylosing spondylitis listed by TCRdb under 2017. About the study as a whole: T cell receptor beta repertoires were profiled in healthy donors and ankylosing spondylitis patients so that disease-linked TCR variants could be found. The full study cohort was made up of 25 to 30 ankylosing spondylitis patients and more than 90 healthy donors. Samples of peripheral blood were taken, and for ankylosing spondylitis patients, synovial fluid was collected as well.

From the cysteine through the phenylalanine, the CDR3 covers 14 amino acids. Only the CDR3 DNA stays, 42 bases, in frame from base 1. The trim is 0 bases for V and 6 bases for J, with a gap of 10 bases between the germline ends. The germline V gene supplies CDR1 SGHRS and CDR2 YFSETQ. The listed sequencing device is Illumina HiSeq 2500. Quantitative 5'-RACE with molecular barcodes was used to prepare TCR beta libraries. The original methods were these. To identify disease-linked TCR variants, a new computational method was used, one built on a probabilistic model of VDJ rearrangement. In-frame beta chains were kept once TCRdb had trimmed the public reads at Q25 with fastp and called clones with MiXCR. Rows merge per CDR3 protein into single entries with the most common DNA and genes. Clone size and V and J calls follow TCRdb, not the original study. In this sample the table shows about 510,000 distinct CDR3 sequences, 5.3% of which occur a single time. Jointly, the top ten make up approximately 4% of the sample.

At least ten counts were recorded for this clonotype. It lacks a known antigen. Base qualities are not at hand, and no much larger clone is one base apart. What the authors observed across the whole study: Some motif variants had previously been reported in the synovial fluid and blood of reactive arthritis patients, which suggests shared mechanisms of disease initiation. Blood from ankylosing spondylitis patients appeared to be characterized by a TCR beta motif composed of about 8 highly homologous amino acid variants. The disease-linked clones were reported to be significantly enriched in matched synovial fluid samples from ankylosing spondylitis patients. In peripheral blood, the disease-linked clones were found at relatively low frequencies and had a CD8+ phenotype.

The sample consisted of blood, either unsorted or a sorted T cell fraction (not recorded which). Recombination linked TRBV5-1 to TRBJ2-4; perhaps TRBD2 is the D gene, with 5 bases matching. This clonotype was sampled from a male donor with ankylosing spondylitis. In nucleotide form, the sequence is TGCGCCAGCAGCTTGGATCCCGGAGGAAACATTCAGTACTTC. Translated, it reads CASSLDPGGNIQYF.